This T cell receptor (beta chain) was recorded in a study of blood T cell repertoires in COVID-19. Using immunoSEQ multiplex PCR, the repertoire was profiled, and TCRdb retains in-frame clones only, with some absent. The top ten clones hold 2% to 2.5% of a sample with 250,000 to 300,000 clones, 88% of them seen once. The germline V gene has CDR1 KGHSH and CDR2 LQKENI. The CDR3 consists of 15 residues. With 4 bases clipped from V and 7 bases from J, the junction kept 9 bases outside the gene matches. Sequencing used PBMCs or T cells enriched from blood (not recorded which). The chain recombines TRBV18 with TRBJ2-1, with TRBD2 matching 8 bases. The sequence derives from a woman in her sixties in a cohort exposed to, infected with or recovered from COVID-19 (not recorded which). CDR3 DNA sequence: TGTGCCAGCTCACTGTGGAGGATAGCGGGAAATGAGCAGTTCTTC. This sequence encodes CASSLWRIAGNEQFF.